The present entry profiles one T cell receptor (beta chain) with its context. Its antigen is as yet unknown. This record belongs to a study of early stage breast cancer tumors. Study-wide background: Most invasive tumors, about 70% of the 16, were ER+/PR+/HER2-.

Clones were read by immunoSEQ multiplex PCR, and TCRdb kept only the in-frame ones, dropping some. Counted here are fewer than 75,000 clones, about 74% occurring once; the ten biggest clones make up roughly 3.4%. CDR1 is SGDLS and CDR2 is YYNGEE in the germline V gene. Trimming took 3 bases from V and 10 from J; bases not matched to a gene: 6. This CDR3 has 15 amino acids. Findings and caveats of the study: Commonly generated sequences made up most enriched TCRB sequences shared between patients. Tumors had roughly 2.5-fold higher T cell density and higher clonality than adjacent normal breast tissue. In most of the 16 patients, blood comparison separated tumor from normal breast.

This TCR came from a young adult with breast cancer. The chain recombines TRBV9 with TRBJ1-6, with 11 bases matching TRBD1. The specimen sequenced was blood. This chain's CDR3 is CASSAWGTGGSPLHF. Written as DNA, the CDR3 is TGTGCCAGCAGCGCGTGGGGGACAGGGGGATCACCCCTCCACTTT.